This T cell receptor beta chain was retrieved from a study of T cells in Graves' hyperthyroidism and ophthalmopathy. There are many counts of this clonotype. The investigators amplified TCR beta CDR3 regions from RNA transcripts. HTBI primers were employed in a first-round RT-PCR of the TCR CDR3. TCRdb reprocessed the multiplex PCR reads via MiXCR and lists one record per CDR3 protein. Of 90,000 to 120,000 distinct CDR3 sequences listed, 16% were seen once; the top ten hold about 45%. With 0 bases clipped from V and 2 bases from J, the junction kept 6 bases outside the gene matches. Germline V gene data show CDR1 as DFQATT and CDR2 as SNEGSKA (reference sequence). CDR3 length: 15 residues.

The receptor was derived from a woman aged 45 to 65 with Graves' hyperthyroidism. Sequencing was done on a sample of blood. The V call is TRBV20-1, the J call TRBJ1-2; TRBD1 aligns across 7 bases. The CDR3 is CSARDTLTGNYGYTF. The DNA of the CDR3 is TGCAGTGCTAGAGATACCCTGACAGGGAACTATGGCTACACCTTC.